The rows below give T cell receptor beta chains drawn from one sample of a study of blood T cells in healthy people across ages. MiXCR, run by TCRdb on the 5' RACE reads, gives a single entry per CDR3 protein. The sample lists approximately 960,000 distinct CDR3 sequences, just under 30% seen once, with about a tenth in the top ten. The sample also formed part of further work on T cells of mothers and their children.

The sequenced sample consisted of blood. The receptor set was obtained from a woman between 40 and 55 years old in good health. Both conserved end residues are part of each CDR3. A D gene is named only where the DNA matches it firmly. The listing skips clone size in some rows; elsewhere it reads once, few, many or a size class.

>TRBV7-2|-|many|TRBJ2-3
TGTGCCAGCAGCCTTCTCGCAGATACGCAGTATTTT
CASSLLADTQYF
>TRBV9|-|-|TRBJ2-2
TGTGCCAGCAGCGTAGTAACGGGGGCGAGAACCGGGGAGCTGTTTTTT
CASSVVTGARTGELFF
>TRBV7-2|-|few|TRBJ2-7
TGTGCCAGCAGCCAGAGACTTACCTACGAGCAGTACTTC
CASSQRLTYEQYF
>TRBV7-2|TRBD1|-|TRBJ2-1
TGTGCCGGCAGCGACGGGACAGGGTATGGTAATGAGCAGTTCTTC
CAGSDGTGYGNEQFF
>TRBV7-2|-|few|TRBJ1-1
TGTGCCAGCAGCTTAGGAGTCGCCGGCGGGAACACTGAAGCTTTCTTT
CASSLGVAGGNTEAFF
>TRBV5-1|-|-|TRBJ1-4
TGCGCCAGCAGCTTGAGGTCAGATAATGAAAAACTGTTTTTT
CASSLRSDNEKLFF
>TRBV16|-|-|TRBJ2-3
TGCGCCAGCAGCCAATCTGGGGGGAGAACAGATACGCAGTATTTT
CASSQSGGRTDTQYF
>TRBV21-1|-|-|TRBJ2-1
TGTGCCAGCAGCGAAGGAGAGGGGAATGAGCAGTTCTTC
CASSEGEGNEQFF
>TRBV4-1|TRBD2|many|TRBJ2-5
TGCGCCAGCAGCCGACCGACTAGCGAACAAGAGACCCAGTACTTC
CASSRPTSEQETQYF
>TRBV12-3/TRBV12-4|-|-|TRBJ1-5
TGTGCCAGCAGTAAAGGGGGACGGTATAGCAATCAGCCCCAGCATTTT
CASSKGGRYSNQPQHF
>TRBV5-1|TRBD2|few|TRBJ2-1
TGCGCCAGCAGCTCTGCTAGCGGGAGAACCTACAATGAGCAGTTCTTC
CASSSASGRTYNEQFF
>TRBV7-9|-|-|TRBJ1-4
TGTGCCAGCAGTTCGTGGGGTGGAGGTACAACTAATGAAAAACTGTTTTTT
CASSSWGGGTTNEKLFF
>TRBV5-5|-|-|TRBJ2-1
TGTGCCAGCAGTCACCGGCCCTACAATGGGCAGTTCTTC
CASSHRPYNGQFF
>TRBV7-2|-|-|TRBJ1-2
TGTGCCAGCAGCTTAGGGGGGGTTGAGAGCGCTAACTATGGCTACACCTTC
CASSLGGVESANYGYTF
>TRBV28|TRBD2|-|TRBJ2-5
TGTGCCAGCAGTTCTATAGCGGGGGGGCAGGAGACCCAGTACTTC
CASSSIAGGQETQYF
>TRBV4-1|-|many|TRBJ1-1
TGCGCCAGCAGCCAAGAACGGACGAGGGACACTGAAGCTTTCTTT
CASSQERTRDTEAFF
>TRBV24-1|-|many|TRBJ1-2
TGTGCCACCAGTGACCCGACGGCAACAGGAAACTATGGCTACACCTTC
CATSDPTATGNYGYTF
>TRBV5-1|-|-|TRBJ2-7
TGCGCCAGCAGCTTCGGCTCAGGGGCCTACGAGCAGTACTTC
CASSFGSGAYEQYF
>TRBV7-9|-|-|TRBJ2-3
TGTGCCAGCAGCCCGACCCCAGGGGATAAGGGAACAGATACGCAGTATTTT
CASSPTPGDKGTDTQYF
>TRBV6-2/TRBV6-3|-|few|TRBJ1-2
TGTGCCAGCGGGTCGACTAGTTGGCCGGGCACGGGGTATGGCTACACCTTC
CASGSTSWPGTGYGYTF
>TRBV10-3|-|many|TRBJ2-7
TGTGCCATCAGTGAGTCGTCTATCCCGGTCTACGAGCAGTACTTC
CAISESSIPVYEQYF
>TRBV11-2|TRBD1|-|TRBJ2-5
TGTGCCAGCAGCTCCTACAGGGGGCGAAGGAAGACCCAGTACTTC
CASSSYRGRRKTQYF